This TCR beta chain was captured in a study of vaccination and CD4 T cells after COVID-19. Study-level results: With convalescent patients, a median about 87% of reactive clones emerged solely after vaccination. Spike mono-reactive clones accounted for 304 of the 307 vaccine-specific clones found in convalescent patients.

As concerns this clonotype: What it recognizes is unknown.

Trimming cost V 3 bases and J 12 bases; bases outside gene matches: 11. The CDR3 length is 13 residues. Looked up from germline, CDR1 is DFQATT and CDR2 is SNEGSKA (reference sequence). TCRdb reanalysed the PCR reads using MiXCR and keeps one entry per CDR3 protein. The data show roughly 14,000 distinct CDR3 sequences, over 65% seen once. The chain links TRBV20-1 to TRBJ2-7; 10 bases line up with TRBD2. The starting material was CD4+ T cells from blood, obtained after SARS-CoV-2 vaccination. The sequence was collected from a human donor who had recovered from COVID-19. The CDR3 protein is CSASLAGVPFLYF. DNA for the CDR3: TGCAGTGCTAGTCTAGCGGGAGTGCCGTTTTTGTACTTC.